Sequencing of this T cell receptor beta chain was carried out in a study of CD8 T cells in ankylosing spondylitis (dated by TCRdb to about 2017). A note on the overall study: To find TCR variants linked to disease, the study profiled T cell receptor beta repertoires in ankylosing spondylitis patients and healthy donors. In total, the full study cohort was made up of 108 healthy donors and 20 to 25 ankylosing spondylitis patients. Peripheral blood was sampled, and synovial fluid was also collected from ankylosing spondylitis patients.

This clonotype was counted between two and nine times. The specificity of this receptor is unknown. Qualities for individual bases were not recorded, and no much larger clone is one base off. The research as a whole found: The disease-linked clones were reported as significantly enriched in matched synovial fluid samples from ankylosing spondylitis patients. Blood from ankylosing spondylitis patients appeared to be characterized by a TCR beta motif composed of several highly homologous amino acid variants. Some motif variants had previously been reported in the synovial fluid and blood of reactive arthritis patients, which suggests shared mechanisms of disease initiation. In peripheral blood, the disease-linked clones were found at relatively low frequencies and had a CD8+ phenotype.

The instrument given in TCRdb is Illumina MiSeq. Quantitative 5'-RACE with molecular barcodes was used to prepare TCR beta libraries. The original methods were these. Disease-linked TCR variants were identified with a new computational method built on a probabilistic model of VDJ rearrangement. The public reads were quality trimmed at Q25 with fastp and then assembled into clones with MiXCR by TCRdb, keeping productive beta chains. Records with the same CDR3 protein are collapsed into one entry carrying the most frequent genes and DNA. The V and J calls and clone size come from TCRdb's table, not from the authors' own analysis. Here the sample has tens of thousands of distinct CDR3 sequences; approximately 16% occur a single time. The ten largest clones capture 25% to 30% of the sample. The CDR3 starts with the cysteine, ends with the phenylalanine, and has 11 residues. CDR3 DNA only is kept here, 33 bases in frame from base 1. Trimming removed 5 bases from V and 5 bases from J, leaving 9 bases between the germline ends. As encoded in the germline V gene, CDR1 is SQVTM while CDR2 is ANQGSEA.

The receptor's source is a male donor with ankylosing spondylitis or in good health (not recorded which). Sequencing input: blood. The rearranged chain carries TRBV29-1 and TRBJ2-5; the D gene is perhaps TRBD1 or TRBD2, each of them matching over 5 bases. The DNA reads TGCAGCGTTAAGGGACGGGAGACCCAGTACTTC. It specifies CSVKGRETQYF.